Sequencing of this TCR beta chain was carried out in a study of shared clonotypes between healthy human individuals. About the study: For every donor, three CD4 naive, three CD4 memory, two CD8 naive and one CD8 memory plates were used.

This clone came up a few times. Clones were sequenced by immunoSEQ multiplex PCR, and TCRdb holds only the in-frame ones, with some missing. The sample lists roughly 1,500,000 clones; approximately 98% were seen once. The CDR3 covers 13 residues. V lost 7 bases, J lost 2 bases, and 9 bases lay in between. CDR1 is SGHTA and CDR2 is FQGNSA in the germline V gene. This receptor was taken from a young man in good health. V usage is TRBV7-2 and J usage is TRBJ1-3; D is unclear. The sample consisted of naive CD4+ T cells sorted from blood. As to subset: CD45RA+ positively selected. CDR3 sequence (DNA): TGTGCCAGCACCCCGCTAACTGGAAACACCATATATTTT. The encoded protein is CASTPLTGNTIYF.